The clone carrying this T cell receptor beta chain was seen a few times. Antigen specificity is unknown. Diagnoses rested on clinical symptoms, serum thyroxine and TRAb, thyroid ultrasound and orbital computed tomography. The data originate from a study of T cells in Graves' hyperthyroidism and ophthalmopathy. RNA transcripts served as the template for amplifying TCR beta CDR3 regions. The HTBI primer set drove a first-round RT-PCR of the TCR CDR3. TCRdb reprocessed the multiplex PCR reads with MiXCR, giving one entry per CDR3 protein. The repertoire holds approximately 400,000 distinct CDR3 sequences, with around 15% as singletons. The CDR3 consists of 15 residues. V was clipped by 3 bases and J by 3 bases; unmatched bases: 7. Germline V gene data show CDR1 as MNHNS and CDR2 as SASEGT. Whole-study findings and limits: Ophthalmopathy was separated from stable hyperthyroidism by a 13 V-J model.

The chain carries TRBV6-1 and TRBJ2-7, with 8 bases lining up with TRBD2. The sequence derives from a woman aged 25-40 years with Graves' ophthalmopathy. Material: blood. The CDR3 DNA follows: TGTGCCAGCAGTGATAGGGGGACTAGAGGCTACGAGCAGTACTTC. Translating gives CASSDRGTRGYEQYF.